The entry below gives a single T cell receptor (beta chain) sequence along with its context. The CDR3 is 15 amino acids. In germline, CDR1 is MDHEN, CDR2 SYDVKM. Trimming at V came to 2 bases and at J to 6 bases, leaving 4 bases not matched to a gene. Study processing details: The authors estimated nucleated cell counts from reference gene primer amplification. The table came from immunoSEQ multiplex PCR; TCRdb's copy has only in-frame clones and leaves some out. V and J calls and clone size come straight from that table; D and trimming were deduced from the DNA. This sample yields roughly 70,000 clones, of which approximately 90% are seen a single time; under 5% belongs to the top ten. This entry is derived from a study of blood T cell repertoires in COVID-19. As for the study in general: Spain, Italy and the United States supplied samples that represented acute and convalescent COVID-19. Sources were T cells, B-cell-depleted T cells, or PBMCs; the material itself was cDNA or gDNA.

The rearrangement joins TRBV28 to TRBJ1-5, with TRBD1 identical over 10 bases. The source is a man aged 70 or older with acute or convalescent COVID-19. Source material: peripheral blood. As DNA, the CDR3 is TGTGCCAGCAGTTTACCGGGACAGGGGTTTCAGCCCCAGCATTTT. It yields the protein CASSLPGQGFQPQHF.